The 3 T cell receptor beta chains reported below all come from one sample, sequenced in a study of early T cells in non-severe SARS-CoV-2 infection. TCRdb reanalysed the 5' RACE reads using MiXCR and keeps one entry per CDR3 protein. The data show more than 85,000 distinct CDR3 sequences, about 15% seen once. Source: whole blood, taken at baseline. These receptors were collected from an adult who was a healthcare worker with PCR-confirmed SARS-CoV-2 infection or an uninfected control (not recorded which).

The table lists this clonotype with many counts. The chain joins TRBV10-2 to TRBJ2-7; weak D call: TRBD2 (5 bases). V shed 3 bases and J shed 3 bases, with 9 bases lying between them. The germline V gene has CDR1 WSHSY and CDR2 SAAADI. This CDR3 has 13 amino acids. In DNA form, the CDR3 reads TGCGCCAGCAGTGACCTCCGGGACTACGAGCAGTACTTC. Its protein product is CASSDLRDYEQYF.

In this sample, this clonotype turned up a few times. This chain links TRBV12-3 or TRBV12-4 with TRBJ2-5, with TRBD2 matching over 11 bases. The V and J ends lost 5 bases and 2 bases, in that order; junction bases with no gene match: 4. The CDR3 extends over 15 amino acids. DNA for the CDR3: TGTGCCAGCAGTCGCAGGACTAGCGGGCAAGAGACCCAGTACTTC. It yields the protein CASSRRTSGQETQYF.

This clonotype came up a few times. CDR3: CASSLAGTSGVEQFF. CDR3 nucleotides: TGCGCCAGCAGCTTGGCCGGGACTAGCGGGGTTGAGCAGTTCTTC. The chain joins TRBV5-1 to TRBJ2-1, with TRBD2 matching 13 bases. The CDR3 length is 15 residues. Germline V CDR1 and CDR2: SGHRS, YFSETQ. The V segment lost 0 bases and the J segment 9 bases; nucleotides outside the gene matches: 3.